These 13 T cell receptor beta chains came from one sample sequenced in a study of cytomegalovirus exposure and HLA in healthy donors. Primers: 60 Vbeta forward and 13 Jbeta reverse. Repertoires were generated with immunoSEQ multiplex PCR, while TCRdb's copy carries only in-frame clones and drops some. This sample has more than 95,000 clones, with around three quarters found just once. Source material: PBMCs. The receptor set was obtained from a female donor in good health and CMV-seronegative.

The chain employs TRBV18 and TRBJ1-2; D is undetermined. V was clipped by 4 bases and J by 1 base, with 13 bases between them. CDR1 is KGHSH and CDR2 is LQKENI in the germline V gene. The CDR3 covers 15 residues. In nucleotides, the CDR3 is TGTGCCAGCTCACTTAACCGGGCGGGTAACTATGGCTACACCTTC. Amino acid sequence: CASSLNRAGNYGYTF.

CDR3 sequence: CASSKDSGPTGLGNQPQHF. The CDR3 bases are TGTGCCAGCAGCAAAGATAGCGGTCCGACAGGGTTAGGGAATCAGCCCCAGCATTTT. The chain uses TRBV21-1 and TRBJ1-5; the table's D call of TRBD1 was not tested on the DNA. TRBV21-1 is noted as a pseudogene. This CDR3 spans 19 amino acids.

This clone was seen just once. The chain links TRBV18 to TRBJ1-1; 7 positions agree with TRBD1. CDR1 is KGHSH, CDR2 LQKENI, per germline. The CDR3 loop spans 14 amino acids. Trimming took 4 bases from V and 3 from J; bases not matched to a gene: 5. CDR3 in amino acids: CASSLSGGDTEAFF. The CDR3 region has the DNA TGTGCCAGCTCACTATCAGGGGGTGACACTGAAGCTTTCTTT. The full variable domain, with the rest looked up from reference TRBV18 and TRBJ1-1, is NAGVMQNPRHLVRRRGQEARLRCSPMKGHSHVYWYRQLPEEGLKFMVYLQKENIIDESGMPKERFSAEFPKEGPSILRIQQVVRGDSAAYFCASSLSGGDTEAFFGQGTRLTVV.

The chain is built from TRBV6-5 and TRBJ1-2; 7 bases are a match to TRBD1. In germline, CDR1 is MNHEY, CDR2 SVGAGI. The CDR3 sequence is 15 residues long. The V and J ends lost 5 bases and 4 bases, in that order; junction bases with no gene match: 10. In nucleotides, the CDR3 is TGTGCCAGCAGTACGCAAGGACAGGAACCCTATGGCTACACCTTC. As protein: CASSTQGQEPYGYTF.

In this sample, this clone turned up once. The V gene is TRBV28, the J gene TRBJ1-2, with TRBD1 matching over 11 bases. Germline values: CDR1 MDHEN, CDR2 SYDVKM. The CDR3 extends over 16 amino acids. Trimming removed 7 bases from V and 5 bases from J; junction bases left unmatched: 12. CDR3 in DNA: TGTGCCAGCACCTTAATAGGGACAGGGGGAATTTATGGCTACACCTTC. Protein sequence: CASTLIGTGGIYGYTF.

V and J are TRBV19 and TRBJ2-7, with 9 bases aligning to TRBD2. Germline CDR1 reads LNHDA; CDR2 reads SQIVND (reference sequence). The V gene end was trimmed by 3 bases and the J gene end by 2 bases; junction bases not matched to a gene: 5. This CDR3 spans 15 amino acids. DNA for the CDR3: TGTGCCAGTAGTATCGGATCTAGCGGGGCCTACGAGCAGTACTTC. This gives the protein CASSIGSSGAYEQYF. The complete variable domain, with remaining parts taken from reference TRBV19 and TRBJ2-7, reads DGGITQSPKYLFRKEGQNVTLSCEQNLNHDAMYWYRQDPGQGLRLIYYSQIVNDFQKGDIAEGYSVSREKKESFPLTVTSAQKNPTAFYLCASSIGSSGAYEQYFGPGTRLTVT.

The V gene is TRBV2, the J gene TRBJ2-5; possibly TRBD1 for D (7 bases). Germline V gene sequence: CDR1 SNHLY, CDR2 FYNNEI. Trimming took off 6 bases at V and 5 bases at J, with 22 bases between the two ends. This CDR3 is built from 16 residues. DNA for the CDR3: TGTGCCAGCAGGGCCGGACAGGCCGGGGGCGGGGAGACCCAGTACTTC. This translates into CASRAGQAGGGETQYF.

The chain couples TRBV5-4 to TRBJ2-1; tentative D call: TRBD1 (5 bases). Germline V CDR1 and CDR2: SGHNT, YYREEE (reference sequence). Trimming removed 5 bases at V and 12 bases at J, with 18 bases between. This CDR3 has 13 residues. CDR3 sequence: CASRPVGKGMQFF. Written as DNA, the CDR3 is TGTGCCAGCAGGCCCGTGGGGAAGGGGATGCAGTTCTTC.

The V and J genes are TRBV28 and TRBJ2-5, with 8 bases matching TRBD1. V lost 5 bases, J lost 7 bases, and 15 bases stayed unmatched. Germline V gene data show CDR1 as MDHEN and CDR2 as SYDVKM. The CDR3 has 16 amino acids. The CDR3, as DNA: TGTGCCAGCAGTGCAGCGACAGGGGCCCAGGTTGGGACCCAGTACTTC. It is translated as CASSAATGAQVGTQYF.

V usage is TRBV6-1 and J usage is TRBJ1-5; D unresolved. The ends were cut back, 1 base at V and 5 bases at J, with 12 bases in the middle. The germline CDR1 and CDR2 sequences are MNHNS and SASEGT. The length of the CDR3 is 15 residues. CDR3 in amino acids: CASSEVRGAHQPQHF. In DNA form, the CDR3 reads TGTGCCAGCAGTGAAGTGAGAGGAGCCCATCAGCCCCAGCATTTT.

CDR3 loop: CASSATGTGANVLTF. The CDR3 DNA reads TGTGCCAGCAGCGCCACAGGGACTGGGGCCAACGTCCTGACTTTC. The genes are TRBV6-1 and TRBJ2-6; D perhaps matches TRBD1 (6 bases). The CDR3 totals 15 residues. Germline-derived CDR1 and CDR2 are MNHNS and SASEGT. V gave up 6 bases and J gave up 2 bases, with 11 bases separating them.

CDR3 DNA sequence: TGTGCCAGCTCACCAGATAGCGGGCGTTCATGGACCGGGGAGCTGTTTTTT. Its protein is CASSPDSGRSWTGELFF. V is TRBV18 and J is TRBJ2-2; 7 bases line up with TRBD2. Germline CDR1 KGHSH, CDR2 LQKENI. The J segment lost 5 bases and the V segment lost 2 bases, leaving 11 bases of the junction unmatched. The CDR3 runs 17 residues.

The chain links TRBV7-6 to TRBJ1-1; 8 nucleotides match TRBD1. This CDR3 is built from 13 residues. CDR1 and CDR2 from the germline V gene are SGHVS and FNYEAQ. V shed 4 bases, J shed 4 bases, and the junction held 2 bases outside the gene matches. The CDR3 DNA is TGTGCCAGCAGCTCAGGGGGCGGCACTGAAGCTTTCTTT. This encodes CASSSGGGTEAFF.